Below are 15 T cell receptor beta chains sequenced from a single sample in a study of blood T cell repertoires in COVID-19. Using immunoSEQ multiplex PCR, the repertoire was profiled, and TCRdb retains in-frame clones only, with some absent. Of around 260,000 clones detected, approximately 90% appear once; the ten largest clones hold less than 4.5%. Sequencing input: peripheral blood. The source is a man between 18 and 35 years old with active or convalescent COVID-19.

The chain is built from TRBV7-9 and TRBJ1-2, with D hard to call. Germline CDR1 is SEHNR and CDR2 is FQNEAQ (reference sequence). The CDR3 has 12 amino acids. The germline V and J ends were trimmed by 5 bases and 4 bases, with 8 bases remaining between them. CDR3 nucleotides: TGTGCCAGCAGCCGTGAGAGCTATGGCTACACCTTC. The encoded protein is CASSRESYGYTF.

The chain joins TRBV19 to TRBJ2-1; 9 bases are shared with TRBD1. The CDR3 runs to 16 residues. Germline V gives CDR1 LNHDA, CDR2 SQIVND (reference sequence). The junction had 14 bases not matched to a gene; V was cut back by 6 bases and J by 8 bases. The CDR3 nucleotides read TGTGCCAGTAGCCCATCAACGGGACAGGGCTGGGATGAGCAGTTCTTC. It encodes CASSPSTGQGWDEQFF.

The chain employs TRBV30 and TRBJ1-2; TRBD1 is a possible D gene (6 bases). This CDR3 comprises 11 residues. From germline, CDR1 is GTSNPN and CDR2 SVGIG (reference sequence). V was pared by 3 bases and J by 4 bases, with 6 bases between. The CDR3 DNA reads TGTGCCTGGAGCAGGGGCTATGGCTACACCTTC. This translates into CAWSRGYGYTF.

The rearrangement joins TRBV28 to TRBJ1-1; the D is unclear. Trimming cost V 6 bases and J 6 bases, with 5 bases left between them. Germline CDR1 reads MDHEN; CDR2 reads SYDVKM. The CDR3 is 10 amino acids. Here the CDR3 reads CASSNPEAFF. Written as DNA, the CDR3 is TGTGCCAGCAGCAATCCTGAAGCTTTCTTT.

The V gene is TRBV21-1, the J gene TRBJ2-7; TRBD2, as called in the table, went unchecked against the DNA. TRBV21-1 is recorded as a pseudogene. The CDR3 has 13 amino acids. The CDR3 loop reads CASPRGRTYEQYF. CDR3 in DNA: TGTGCCAGCCCCCGGGGTAGGACCTACGAGCAGTACTTC.

This chain connects TRBV6-1 to TRBJ1-2; the match to TRBD1 covers 7 bases. This CDR3 has 18 amino acids. After removal of 2 bases from V and 6 bases from J, the junction contained 18 bases not matched to a gene. CDR1 and CDR2 from the germline V gene are MNHNS and SASEGT. CDR3 nucleotide sequence: TGTGCCAGCAGTGAAACGGCCTGGGGGGCAGGGGGTGGACATGGCTACACCTTC. This codes for CASSETAWGAGGGHGYTF.

A single count supports this clone. CDR3 sequence: CASSPVPGREQYF. CDR3 coding DNA: TGTGCCAGCAGCCCCGTCCCTGGGAGAGAGCAGTACTTC. This chain joins TRBV6-5 and TRBJ2-7; a possible D gene is TRBD2 (5 bases). Deletions cut 6 bases from V and 7 bases from J, with 16 bases between. CDR3 size: 13 residues. Germline assignment: CDR1 MNHEY and CDR2 SVGAGI.

V and J are TRBV6-5 and TRBJ2-7; TRBD2 aligns across 9 bases. Trimming removed 8 bases from V and 1 base from J; junction bases left unmatched: 9. CDR1 is MNHEY, CDR2 SVGAGI, per germline. The CDR3 is made up of 15 amino acids. CDR3 nucleotides: TGTGCCAGCGGAAACCCGACTAGCGGATCCTACGAGCAGTACTTC. Its translation: CASGNPTSGSYEQYF.

This clone is a singleton in its sample. J is TRBJ2-2 and V is TRBV3-1 (or the pseudogene TRBV3-2), with a tentative D call TRBD2 (5 bases). CDR1 and CDR2 from the germline V gene are LGHDT and YNNKEL (reference sequence). The CDR3 consists of 15 residues. Deletions cut 1 base from V and 5 bases from J, with 11 bases between. The CDR3 DNA follows: TGTGCCAGCAGCCAAGGAAGAGCGGAGACCGGGGAGCTGTTTTTT. Amino acids: CASSQGRAETGELFF.

This clone appeared a single time. The rearrangement links TRBV5-6 to TRBJ2-7; D remains ambiguous. Germline V gene data show CDR1 as SGHDT and CDR2 as YYEEEE. Deletions cut 3 bases from V and 3 bases from J, with 22 bases between. There are 17 residues in the CDR3. CDR3 bases: TGTGCCAGCAGCTCGATGCAGAGGAGACTCCTGAACTACGAGCAGTACTTC. Translating gives CASSSMQRRLLNYEQYF.

The rearrangement uses TRBV28 and TRBJ1-2, with 7 bases matching TRBD1. The CDR3 totals 14 residues. Germline CDR1 reads MDHEN; CDR2 reads SYDVKM. V shed 8 bases, J shed 8 bases, and the junction held 14 bases outside the gene matches. For the CDR3, the DNA is TGTGCCAGCCAGCCGGCCAGGGGGTTGCTAGGCTACACCTTC. Protein sequence: CASQPARGLLGYTF.

The CDR3 DNA reads TGTGCCAGCAGCCCCCAGGCTAGCGGGGCCTACGAGCAGTACTTC. Amino acid sequence: CASSPQASGAYEQYF. The chain uses TRBV9 and TRBJ2-7; TRBD2 agrees at 9 bases. Trimming at V came to 4 bases and at J to 2 bases, leaving 7 bases not matched to a gene. Germline CDR1 and CDR2: SGDLS and YYNGEE. The CDR3 extends over 15 amino acids.

The chain links TRBV30 to TRBJ1-3; unclear D gene. Germline CDR1 and CDR2: GTSNPN and SVGIG (reference sequence). This CDR3 spans 13 amino acids. Trimming stripped 3 bases from V and 3 bases from J, with 9 bases between. CDR3 bases: TGTGCCTGGAGCGGGAGGAGTGGAAACACCATATATTTT. It codes for CAWSGRSGNTIYF.

This sequence joins TRBV4-1 and TRBJ2-7, with 9 bases that match TRBD1. The CDR3 has 16 residues. CDR1 is MGHRA and CDR2 is YSYEKL in the germline V gene. V gave up 4 bases and J gave up 7 bases; unmatched junction bases: 14. CDR3 region: CASSPYPQGATGEQYF. CDR3 sequence (DNA): TGCGCCAGCAGCCCCTACCCACAGGGGGCGACGGGGGAGCAGTACTTC.

The chain employs TRBV11-3 and TRBJ2-1; 9 nucleotides line up with TRBD2. This CDR3 spans 15 amino acids. The trim removed 3 bases at V and 9 bases at J, leaving 9 bases unmatched. CDR1 SGHNT and CDR2 YENEEA come from the germline V gene. The CDR3 nucleotides are TGTGCCAGCAGCTTCTGGCGGGAGGGCCTCGGTGAGCAGTTCTTC. It is translated as CASSFWREGLGEQFF. The complete variable domain, with remaining parts taken from reference TRBV11-3 and TRBJ2-1, reads EAGVVQSPRYKIIEKKQPVAFWCNPISGHNTLYWYLQNLGQGPELLIRYENEEAVDDSQLPKDRFSAERLKGVDSTLKIQPAELGDSAVYLCASSFWREGLGEQFFGPGTRLTVL.